The 7 T cell receptor beta chains listed next were all sequenced from one sample in a study of CD8 T cells in ankylosing spondylitis (dated by TCRdb to the late 2010s). Preparation of the library involved 5' RACE. The instrument was an Illumina HiSeq 2500. TCRdb cleaned the public reads at Q25 with fastp, built clones with MiXCR and kept in-frame beta chains. Rows with one shared CDR3 protein collapse into an entry with the most common genes and DNA. The sample records 220,000 or so distinct CDR3 sequences, roughly a tenth of which are singletons. The ten biggest clones cover under 25% of the sample. The specimen sequenced was blood, either unsorted or a sorted T cell fraction (not recorded which). These receptors came from a male donor with ankylosing spondylitis or in good health (not recorded which).

This clonotype was counted between two and nine times. V gene TRBV21-1 combines with J gene TRBJ2-2; TRBD1, the table's D call, was not compared with the DNA. TRBV21-1 corresponds to a pseudogene. The CDR3 covers 17 residues. CDR3 sequence (DNA): TGTGCCAGCCCCCCCGGGGGCAGGATCCCGAACACCGGGGAGCTGTTTTTT. The encoded protein is CASPPGGRIPNTGELFF.

Only a few counts were recorded for this clonotype. This chain joins TRBV7-2 and TRBJ2-1, with TRBD1 as a possible D gene (6 bases). The CDR3 contains 15 residues. CDR1 is SGHTA and CDR2 is FQGNSA in the germline V gene. V was pared by 1 base and J by 7 bases, with 14 bases between. The CDR3 DNA follows: TGTGCCAGCAGCTTAGAGTCTGCAGGGGCGAATGAGCAGTTCTTC. Translation gives CASSLESAGANEQFF.

Many counts were recorded for this clonotype. This sequence joins TRBV5-5 and TRBJ2-1; no clear D gene. V was shortened by 2 bases and J by 6 bases, with 12 bases between the two germline ends. The germline V gene encodes CDR1 SGHKS and CDR2 YYEKEE (reference sequence). This CDR3 is built from 14 residues. CDR3 nucleotides: TGTGCCAGCAGCTTCCCTCCGATACTCAATGAGCAGTTCTTC. This encodes CASSFPPILNEQFF.

This clonotype was seen only a few times. The CDR3: CSVQVWDRIAKAFF. The CDR3 DNA reads TGCAGCGTTCAGGTTTGGGACAGGATAGCAAAAGCTTTCTTT. The chain uses TRBV29-1 and TRBJ1-1, with 8 bases identical to TRBD1. Trimming took 5 bases from V and 9 from J; bases not matched to a gene: 14. The CDR3 is 14 residues long. Germline V gives CDR1 SQVTM, CDR2 ANQGSEA. The full variable domain, completed using reference TRBV29-1 and TRBJ1-1, is SAVISQKPSRDICQRGTSLTIQCQVDSQVTMMFWYRQQPGQSLTLIATANQGSEATYESGFVIDKFPISRPNLTFSTLTVSNMSPEDSSIYLCSVQVWDRIAKAFFGQGTRLTVV.

The sample holds many counts of this clonotype. V is TRBV5-1 and J is TRBJ2-3; 12 bases agree with TRBD2. Trimming cost V 4 bases and J 7 bases; bases outside gene matches: 4. CDR3 size: 14 residues. CDR1 is SGHRS and CDR2 is YFSETQ in the germline V gene. CDR3 nucleotides: TGCGCCAGCAGCCTAGCGGGGGGGCCGAATACGCAGTATTTT. It yields the protein CASSLAGGPNTQYF.

This clonotype was detected a few times. The rearrangement joins TRBV4-2 to TRBJ2-6, with a possible D match to TRBD1 (6 bases). This CDR3 spans 16 amino acids. CDR1 and CDR2 (germline): LGHNA, YNFKEQ. V was trimmed by 5 bases and J by 0 bases, leaving 11 bases between them. The CDR3 DNA reads TGTGCCAGCAGCGCCGGACAGATCTCTGGGGCCAACGTCCTGACTTTC. This encodes CASSAGQISGANVLTF.

This clonotype has just a few counts. The chain combines TRBV7-9 with TRBJ1-1, with a possible D match to TRBD1 (6 bases). The CDR3 consists of 13 residues. Germline CDR1 and CDR2: SEHNR and FQNEAQ (reference sequence). V was shortened by 8 bases and J by 3 bases, with 13 bases between the two germline ends. CDR3 in DNA: TGTGCCAGCCGCGACGGGGGCTACACTGAAGCTTTCTTT. It is translated as CASRDGGYTEAFF.